The 11 T cell receptor beta chains reported below all come from one sample, sequenced in a study of T-cell memory formation after mild COVID-19. Via MiXCR, TCRdb re-called the 5' RACE reads, giving one row per CDR3 protein. This table holds approximately 410,000 distinct CDR3 sequences, under 25% found once. The sequencing sample was made of PBMCs or a T cell subset sorted from them (not recorded which). These receptors were taken from an adult woman who had mild COVID-19 (a few samples of this study predate the infection). Cell type and time point are not known.

This clonotype has at least ten counts. The junction differs from germline at one of its ends, possibly a read error. This rearrangement joins TRBV12-3 or TRBV12-4 to TRBJ2-7; D remains ambiguous. The length of the CDR3 is 12 residues. CDR3 sequence reads: CASSFGSYEQYF. CDR3 in DNA: TGCGCCAGCAGCTTCGGCTCCTACGAGCAGTACTTC.

The V call is TRBV9, the J call TRBJ1-2; 8 positions agree with TRBD1. The length of the CDR3 is 13 residues. The germline CDR1 and CDR2 sequences are SGDLS and YYNGEE. V shed 4 bases, J shed 7 bases, and the junction held 6 bases outside the gene matches. The CDR3: CASSRTGMGGYTF. CDR3 DNA: TGTGCCAGCAGCCGGACAGGGATGGGTGGCTACACCTTC.

This clonotype was counted only a few times. The genes are TRBV19 and TRBJ1-1, with 9 bases fitting TRBD1. V dropped 2 bases and J dropped 5; count of bases not matched to a gene: 6. Germline lookup yields CDR1 LNHDA and CDR2 SQIVND (reference sequence). CDR3 length equals 15 residues. The CDR3 nucleotides read TGTGCCAGTAGTATAAAAGGACAGGGGCTAACTGAAGCTTTCTTT. Its translation: CASSIKGQGLTEAFF.

The chain carries TRBV2 and TRBJ2-3; TRBD2 matches at 11 bases. Germline lookup yields CDR1 SNHLY and CDR2 FYNNEI. The CDR3 spans 17 residues. The trim removed 7 bases at V and 0 bases at J, leaving 9 bases unmatched. The CDR3: CASKVLAGGTSTDTQYF. The CDR3, as DNA: TGTGCCAGCAAGGTGCTAGCGGGGGGTACTAGCACAGATACGCAGTATTTT.

The chain uses TRBV7-2 and TRBJ2-7, with 10 positions matching TRBD2. CDR1 is SGHTA and CDR2 is FQGNSA in the germline V gene. The CDR3 has 14 residues. The V and J ends lost 8 bases and 7 bases, in that order; junction bases with no gene match: 11. The CDR3 nucleotides read TGTGCCAGCGGCGCCAGCGGGAGGGCTGGTGAGCAGTACTTC. Its protein product is CASGASGRAGEQYF.

The rearrangement links TRBV4-1 to TRBJ2-2, with D tentatively TRBD1 (5 bases). The germline V gene has CDR1 MGHRA and CDR2 YSYEKL. V was pared by 6 bases and J by 3 bases, with 11 bases between. The CDR3 consists of 14 residues. The CDR3 region is CASRHGHYTGELFF. The CDR3 DNA follows: TGCGCCAGCAGGCATGGACATTACACCGGGGAGCTGTTTTTT.

The rearrangement links TRBV18 to TRBJ2-3; D is perhaps TRBD2 (6 bases). The V end lost 4 bases, the J end lost 6 bases, and 17 bases lay between the germline ends. CDR3 length: 15 amino acids. Germline V CDR1 and CDR2: KGHSH, LQKENI. The CDR3 DNA reads TGTGCCAGCTCACTTACCCAAACGGGGGATGATACGCAGTATTTT. This codes for CASSLTQTGDDTQYF.

The gene calls are TRBV20-1 and TRBJ2-7; a weak D match, TRBD2 (5 bases). Germline V gene data show CDR1 as DFQATT and CDR2 as SNEGSKA (reference sequence). There are 15 residues in the CDR3. Trimming cost V 0 bases and J 4 bases, with 16 bases left between them. The CDR3 loop reads CSARDVGVSAYEQYF. The CDR3 bases are TGCAGTGCTAGAGATGTCGGGGTTTCGGCGTACGAGCAGTACTTC.

V is TRBV4-1 and J is TRBJ2-5, with D possibly being TRBD1 or TRBD2 (5 bases each). V gave up 2 bases and J gave up 10 bases, with 17 bases separating them. Germline V CDR1 and CDR2: MGHRA, YSYEKL. CDR3 length: 14 amino acids. The CDR3 nucleotides are TGCGCCAGCAGCCAAACACTAGGGGTACAGGTCCAGTACTTC. As protein: CASSQTLGVQVQYF.

The genes are TRBV20-1 and TRBJ1-4; 10 bases match TRBD1. V was clipped by 5 bases and J by 2 bases; unmatched bases: 11. The V gene's germline CDR1 is DFQATT and CDR2 SNEGSKA (reference sequence). The CDR3 length is 17 residues. In DNA form, the CDR3 reads TGCAGTGCTCAGCTACCGGGACAGGGGTTCACTAATGAAAAACTGTTTTTT. Its protein is CSAQLPGQGFTNEKLFF.

The chain recombines TRBV10-3 with TRBJ1-2, with TRBD1 as a possible D gene (5 bases). V was cut by 7 bases and J by 2 bases, with 8 bases left in between. CDR3 length equals 12 residues. The V gene's germline CDR1 is ENHRY and CDR2 SYGVKD. In DNA form, the CDR3 reads TGTGCCATCACCGGGACCAACTATGGCTACACCTTC. This translates into CAITGTNYGYTF.